The 14 T cell receptor beta chains presented below share a single source sample, sequenced in a study of neurological immune-mediated disorders. In TCRdb, the 5' RACE reads were re-called with MiXCR into one record per CDR3 protein. The sample includes tens of thousands of distinct CDR3 sequences, 3.5% to 5% of them seen just once. The specimen sequenced was PBMCs. These receptors were taken from a man between 25 and 39 years old with multiple sclerosis.

In its sample, this clonotype was seen many times. The rearrangement links TRBV10-3 to TRBJ1-5; D is ambiguous. V lost 0 bases to trimming and J lost 7 bases, with 7 bases between them. This CDR3 spans 13 amino acids. Germline V gives CDR1 ENHRY, CDR2 SYGVKD. The CDR3 DNA reads as TGTGCCATCAGTGAGTCGATCGGCCAGCCCCAGCATTTT. Translated, it gives CAISESIGQPQHF.

This clonotype was observed at least ten times. The genes are TRBV7-9 and TRBJ1-1; 7 bases agree with TRBD1. Germline-derived CDR1 and CDR2 are SEHNR and FQNEAQ (reference sequence). Losses at the gene ends were 5 bases for V and 1 base for J; bases not matched to a gene: 10. The CDR3 has 16 residues. DNA for the CDR3: TGTGCCAGCAGCCTACCCCTGGGACAGCCGAACACTGAAGCTTTCTTT. Protein: CASSLPLGQPNTEAFF.

Ten or more counts support this clonotype. The CDR3 nucleotides read TGTGCCAGCAGCTTCGGGACTAGCGCACACACAGATACGCAGTATTTT. This translates into CASSFGTSAHTDTQYF. This chain connects TRBV7-9 to TRBJ2-3; 10 bases align to TRBD2. V gave up 3 bases and J gave up 2 bases; unmatched junction bases: 5. The CDR3 covers 16 residues. CDR1 is SEHNR and CDR2 is FQNEAQ in the germline V gene (reference sequence).

This clonotype has at least ten counts. The chain has TRBV12-3 or TRBV12-4 and TRBJ1-5; D not certain. This CDR3 has 15 residues. The V end lost 1 base, the J end lost 3 bases, and 10 bases lay between the germline ends. CDR3 protein: CASSLVSSLNQPQHF. DNA of the CDR3: TGTGCCAGCAGTTTAGTTAGCAGTCTCAATCAGCCCCAGCATTTT.

In its sample, this clonotype was seen many times. This chain links TRBV20-1 with TRBJ2-1; 11 bases are shared with TRBD2. Unmatched junction bases numbered 10, after V lost 6 bases and J lost 9 bases. CDR1 is DFQATT, CDR2 SNEGSKA, per germline (reference sequence). The CDR3 totals 14 residues. The CDR3 loop is CSARNSGGGGEQFF. The CDR3 DNA sequence: TGCAGTGCCAGAAATAGCGGGGGGGGAGGTGAGCAGTTCTTC.

There are many counts of this clonotype. The chain recombines TRBV29-1 with TRBJ1-2, with 10 bases aligning to TRBD1. Germline assignment: CDR1 SQVTM and CDR2 ANQGSEA. The CDR3 spans 12 residues. V trimming: 5 bases; J trimming: 7 bases; junction bases outside the gene matches: 4. The CDR3 DNA is TGCAGCGTTCGGGACAGGGGAGGTGGCTACACCTTC. Translation: CSVRDRGGGYTF.

The chain couples TRBV25-1 to TRBJ1-1; D is unclear. The CDR3 is 15 residues long. Germline V CDR1 and CDR2: MGHDK, SYGVNS. The V and J ends lost 3 bases and 1 base respectively, with 12 bases between them. The CDR3 DNA follows: TGTGCCAGCAGTGATACTCGAGCGGGGAACACTGAAGCTTTCTTT. As protein: CASSDTRAGNTEAFF.

This clonotype was observed at least ten times. This chain connects TRBV6-6 to TRBJ1-5; D perhaps matches TRBD1 (6 bases). Germline V gene lookup returns CDR1 MNHNY and CDR2 SVGAGI (reference sequence). The CDR3 extends over 17 amino acids. V was shortened by 2 bases and J by 0 bases, with 14 bases between the two germline ends. The CDR3 loop reads CASSYPPGTHSNQPQHF. The CDR3, as DNA: TGTGCCAGCAGTTACCCGCCTGGGACACATAGCAATCAGCCCCAGCATTTT.

This clonotype appeared many times. This sequence joins TRBV20-1 and TRBJ1-1; D is possibly TRBD1 (5 bases). Germline V gives CDR1 DFQATT, CDR2 SNEGSKA (reference sequence). The V and J ends lost 3 bases and 6 bases respectively, with 14 bases between them. The CDR3 consists of 13 residues. In nucleotides, the CDR3 is TGCAGTGCTAGCCGTCGGGGGTTTGCTGAAGCTTTCTTT. Translating it yields CSASRRGFAEAFF.

The table lists this clonotype with many counts. J is TRBJ2-7 and V is TRBV7-9; TRBD2 is a possible D gene (6 bases). V dropped 6 bases and J dropped 0 bases, with 21 bases sitting between them. The CDR3 length is 17 residues. Germline loops: CDR1 SEHNR, CDR2 FQNEAQ (reference sequence). The CDR3 is CASSPIVTGVGSYEQYF. In DNA form, the CDR3 reads TGTGCCAGCAGTCCCATCGTCACGGGAGTCGGCTCCTACGAGCAGTACTTC.

The chain joins TRBV5-1 to TRBJ2-2, with TRBD1 matching 8 bases. Germline V gene sequence: CDR1 SGHRS, CDR2 YFSETQ. The CDR3 has 15 amino acids. V was pared by 5 bases and J by 1 base, with 4 bases of the junction left unmatched. Here the CDR3 DNA reads TGCGCCAGCAGACCCGGGACAGGGAACACCGGGGAGCTGTTTTTT. Translated, it gives CASRPGTGNTGELFF. Complete variable domain (other parts from reference TRBV5-1 and TRBJ2-2): KAGVTQTPRYLIKTRGQQVTLSCSPISGHRSVSWYQQTPGQGLQFLFEYFSETQRNKGNFPGRFSGRQFSNSRSEMNVSTLELGDSALYLCASRPGTGNTGELFFGEGSRLTVL.

This clonotype was seen many times. The chain is built from TRBV5-1 and TRBJ1-2; 9 bases are a match to TRBD1. Per the germline V gene, CDR1 is SGHRS and CDR2 is YFSETQ. This CDR3 contains 16 residues. Losses at the gene ends were 4 bases for V and 3 bases for J; bases not matched to a gene: 10. This chain's CDR3 is CASSPGQGSPYYGYTF. DNA for the CDR3: TGCGCCAGCAGCCCGGGACAGGGCTCGCCCTACTATGGCTACACCTTC.

The table lists this clonotype with many counts. This sequence joins TRBV27 and TRBJ1-1; D uncertain. In germline, CDR1 is MNHEY, CDR2 SMNVEV (reference sequence). The CDR3 is 14 residues long. Trimming took 2 bases from V and 1 from J, leaving 8 bases between them. CDR3 sequence reads: CASSLRWGNTEAFF. For the CDR3, the DNA is TGTGCCAGCAGTTTACGTTGGGGGAACACTGAAGCTTTCTTT.

This clonotype occurred many times. The chain combines TRBV24-1 with TRBJ2-4; D unclear. This CDR3 spans 14 amino acids. V lost 0 bases to trimming and J lost 7 bases, with 9 bases between them. Germline CDR1 is KGHDR and CDR2 is SFDVKD. The CDR3 protein is CATSDLGMPNIQYF. As DNA, the CDR3 is TGTGCCACCAGTGATTTGGGCATGCCCAACATTCAGTACTTC.